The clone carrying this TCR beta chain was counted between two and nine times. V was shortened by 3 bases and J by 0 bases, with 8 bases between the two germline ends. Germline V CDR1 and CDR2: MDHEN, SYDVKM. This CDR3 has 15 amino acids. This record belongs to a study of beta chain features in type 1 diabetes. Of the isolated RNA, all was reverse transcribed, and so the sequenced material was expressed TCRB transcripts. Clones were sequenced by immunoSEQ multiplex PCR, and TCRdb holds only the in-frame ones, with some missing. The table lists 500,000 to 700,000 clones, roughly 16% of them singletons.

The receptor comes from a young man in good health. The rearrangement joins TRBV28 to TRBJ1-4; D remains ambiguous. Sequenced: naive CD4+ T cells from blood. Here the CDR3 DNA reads TGTGCCAGCAGTTTCGTGGGGTCAACTAATGAAAAACTGTTTTTT. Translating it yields CASSFVGSTNEKLFF.